These T cell receptor beta chains were read from a single sample in a study of identical twins. Each CDR3 protein is one row after TCRdb ran MiXCR on the 5' RACE reads. The repertoire holds just under 650,000 distinct CDR3 sequences, with around 7.5% as singletons. These data were also reused for a study on yellow fever vaccine responses in identical twins.

Sequencing was done on a sample of PBMCs. The receptor set was obtained from a woman aged 18-29 years in good health. Each CDR3 is given with its conserved first and last residue. D genes are given only for firm matches. The listing skips clone size in some rows; elsewhere it reads once, few, many or a size class.

CDR3nt: TGTGCCAGCAGACCGTTACCTAACACTGAAGCTTTCTTT
CDR3aa: CASRPLPNTEAFF
j_gene: TRBJ1-1
d_gene: .
v_gene: TRBV12-3/TRBV12-4
abundance: many

CDR3nt: TGCAGTGCTAGCTTCTTCCGCCCCCGGGGGGGGGCGGCTTCCGGGGAGCTGTTTTTT
CDR3aa: CSASFFRPRGGAASGELFF
j_gene: TRBJ2-2
d_gene: TRBD2
v_gene: TRBV20-1
abundance: few

CDR3nt: TGCGCCAGCAGCCAAGGTCAGGGTTGGGAGCAGTACTTC
CDR3aa: CASSQGQGWEQYF
j_gene: TRBJ2-7
d_gene: .
v_gene: TRBV4-1
abundance: few

CDR3nt: TGTGCCAGCAGCCAAGGAGCGGGAGGAACCTACAATGAGCAGTTCTTC
CDR3aa: CASSQGAGGTYNEQFF
j_gene: TRBJ2-1
d_gene: TRBD2
v_gene: TRBV3-1
abundance: few

CDR3nt: TGTGCCAGCAGCCAAAGAGAAGGATCCGGGGAGCTGTTTTTT
CDR3aa: CASSQREGSGELFF
j_gene: TRBJ2-2
d_gene: .
v_gene: TRBV3-1
abundance: many

CDR3nt: TGCAGTGCAGCGGGCAGGGGGTCGAACACTGAAGCTTTCTTT
CDR3aa: CSAAGRGSNTEAFF
j_gene: TRBJ1-1
d_gene: TRBD1
v_gene: TRBV20-1
abundance: .

CDR3nt: TGTGCCAGCAGCTTAAAGGCGGGAGGGCCCTACGAGCAGTACTTC
CDR3aa: CASSLKAGGPYEQYF
j_gene: TRBJ2-7
d_gene: TRBD2
v_gene: TRBV7-3
abundance: many

CDR3nt: TGTGCCAGCAGTCCATCTAGTTCTCATGAAGCTTTCTTT
CDR3aa: CASSPSSSHEAFF
j_gene: TRBJ1-1
d_gene: .
v_gene: TRBV12-3/TRBV12-4
abundance: .

CDR3nt: TGTGCCAGCAGCCATGGGACAGGGGGAACTGAAGCTTTCTTT
CDR3aa: CASSHGTGGTEAFF
j_gene: TRBJ1-1
d_gene: TRBD1
v_gene: TRBV3-1
abundance: many

CDR3nt: TGTGCCAGCAGTTACTCGGGACTAGCGCGTTACAATGAGCAGTTCTTC
CDR3aa: CASSYSGLARYNEQFF
j_gene: TRBJ2-1
d_gene: TRBD2
v_gene: TRBV6-5
abundance: many

CDR3nt: TGCAGTGCTACGGGACTAGCGGGAGGGCCCCTCGAGCAGTACTTC
CDR3aa: CSATGLAGGPLEQYF
j_gene: TRBJ2-7
d_gene: TRBD2
v_gene: TRBV20-1
abundance: .

CDR3nt: TGTGCCAGCAGCTTAGCTCCCTCCGGGGGCAATGAGCAGTTCTTC
CDR3aa: CASSLAPSGGNEQFF
j_gene: TRBJ2-1
d_gene: .
v_gene: TRBV7-9
abundance: .

CDR3nt: TGTGCCAGCAGTTACTTCCCCCGACCGGGACAGGCAAATTCACCCCTCCACTTT
CDR3aa: CASSYFPRPGQANSPLHF
j_gene: TRBJ1-6
d_gene: TRBD1
v_gene: TRBV6-5
abundance: .

CDR3nt: TGTGCCATCAGTGAGTACGGGATGGTTAGCAATCAGCCCCAGCATTTT
CDR3aa: CAISEYGMVSNQPQHF
j_gene: TRBJ1-5
d_gene: .
v_gene: TRBV10-3
abundance: .